Following are 10 T cell receptor beta chains from one sample sequenced in a study of cytomegalovirus exposure and HLA in healthy donors. The PCR made use of 60 Vbeta and 13 Jbeta primers. Repertoires were generated with immunoSEQ multiplex PCR, while TCRdb's copy carries only in-frame clones and drops some. The sample carries more than 95,000 clones, roughly three quarters recorded once. Input material: PBMCs. The receptor source for this set is a male donor in good health and CMV-seronegative.

This clone has just one count. The chain recombines TRBV7-2 with TRBJ2-1; D not resolved. Germline CDR1 reads SGHTA; CDR2 reads FQGNSA. V was cut by 4 bases and J by 4 bases, with 20 bases left in between. The CDR3 runs to 17 residues. The CDR3: CASSSYYTTMEYNEQFF. CDR3 in DNA: TGTGCCAGCAGCTCTTATTATACTACCATGGAATACAATGAGCAGTTCTTC.

J is TRBJ2-7 and V is TRBV7-2, with D tentatively TRBD2 (5 bases). This CDR3 comprises 13 residues. The germline CDR1 and CDR2 sequences are SGHTA and FQGNSA. V lost 5 bases and J lost 9, with 17 bases in between. The CDR3 loop is CASSLGVGLWQYF. CDR3 in DNA: TGTGCCAGCAGCCTCGGGGTCGGTCTATGGCAGTACTTC.

This chain uses TRBV7-2 with TRBJ2-3; TRBD2 is a possible D gene (6 bases). Germline-derived CDR1 and CDR2 are SGHTA and FQGNSA. V gave up 5 bases and J gave up 3 bases, with 15 bases separating them. This CDR3 spans 15 amino acids. The CDR3 sequence is CASSPRRGPTDTQYF. The CDR3 region has the DNA TGTGCCAGCAGCCCCCGGCGGGGCCCGACAGATACGCAGTATTTT.

V and J are TRBV27 and TRBJ2-7; perhaps TRBD1 as D (5 bases). Deletions cut 3 bases from V and 7 bases from J, with 13 bases between. Germline V gene sequence: CDR1 MNHEY, CDR2 SMNVEV (reference sequence). The CDR3 has 13 amino acids. CDR3 protein: CASSFPGSREQYF. In DNA form, the CDR3 reads TGTGCCAGCAGTTTTCCAGGGTCAAGGGAGCAGTACTTC.

The chain couples TRBV11-1 to TRBJ2-5, with D perhaps matching TRBD1 (5 bases). The germline gives CDR1 SGHAT, CDR2 FQDESV (reference sequence). The CDR3 is 12 amino acids. Trimming removed 1 base from V and 5 bases from J, with 5 bases in between. The CDR3 sequence: CASSLDRETQYF. CDR3 DNA sequence: TGTGCCAGCAGCTTAGACAGGGAGACCCAGTACTTC.

This rearrangement joins TRBV28 to TRBJ1-2; D call uncertain. V lost 5 bases and J lost 2, with 21 bases in between. Germline CDR1 is MDHEN and CDR2 is SYDVKM. CDR3 length: 17 residues. CDR3 nucleotides: TGTGCCAGCAGTCCCAACCGGGATCCGCGACTAAACTATGGCTACACCTTC. It specifies CASSPNRDPRLNYGYTF.

The chain uses TRBV2 and TRBJ2-5, with 8 positions matching TRBD2. In germline, CDR1 is SNHLY, CDR2 FYNNEI. The CDR3 runs 14 residues. Trimming took 3 bases from V and 5 from J; bases not matched to a gene: 5. CDR3 sequence: CASSDREGLETQYF. CDR3 nucleotide sequence: TGTGCCAGCAGTGATCGGGAGGGGTTGGAGACCCAGTACTTC.

J is TRBJ1-2 and V is TRBV2, with a weak D call TRBD1 (6 bases). The germline V gene has CDR1 SNHLY and CDR2 FYNNEI. This CDR3 is 15 amino acids long. Trimming took 10 bases from V and 3 from J, leaving 21 bases between them. The CDR3 reads CATGGYRGGDYGYTF. The CDR3, as DNA: TGTGCCACCGGAGGGTATAGGGGGGGGGACTATGGCTACACCTTC.

The J gene is TRBJ2-3, the V gene TRBV6-1; 11 bases are a match to TRBD1. The germline V gene encodes CDR1 MNHNS and CDR2 SASEGT. There are 16 residues in the CDR3. V was clipped by 2 bases and J by 5 bases; unmatched bases: 6. The CDR3 DNA is TGTGCCAGCAGTGAATTGCCGGGACAGGGGGGAGATACGCAGTATTTT. Protein: CASSELPGQGGDTQYF.

The V call is TRBV4-2, the J call TRBJ2-7; the match to TRBD2 covers 7 bases. The V and J ends lost 1 base and 4 bases, in that order; junction bases with no gene match: 4. CDR3 size: 14 residues. Germline CDR1 reads LGHNA; CDR2 reads YNFKEQ. CDR3 nucleotide sequence: TGTGCCAGCAGCCAAGGCCAAGCGGGGTACGAGCAGTACTTC. Protein sequence: CASSQGQAGYEQYF.